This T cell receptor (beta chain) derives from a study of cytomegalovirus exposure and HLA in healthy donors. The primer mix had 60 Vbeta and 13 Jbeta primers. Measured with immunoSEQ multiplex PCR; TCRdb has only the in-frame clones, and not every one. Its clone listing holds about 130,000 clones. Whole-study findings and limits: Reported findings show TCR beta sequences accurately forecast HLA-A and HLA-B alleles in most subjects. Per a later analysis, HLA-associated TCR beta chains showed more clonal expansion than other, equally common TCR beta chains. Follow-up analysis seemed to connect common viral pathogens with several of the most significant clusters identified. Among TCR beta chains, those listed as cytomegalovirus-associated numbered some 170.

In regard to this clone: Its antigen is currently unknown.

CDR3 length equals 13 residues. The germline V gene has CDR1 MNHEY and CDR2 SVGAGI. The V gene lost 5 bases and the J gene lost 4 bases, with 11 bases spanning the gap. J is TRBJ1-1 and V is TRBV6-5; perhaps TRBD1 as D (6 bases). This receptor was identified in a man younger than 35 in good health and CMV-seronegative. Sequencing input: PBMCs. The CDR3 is CASSHTGITEAFF. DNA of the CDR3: TGTGCCAGCAGTCATACAGGGATCACTGAAGCTTTCTTT.